These 18 T cell receptor beta chains originate from one sample sequenced in a study of blood T cell repertoires in COVID-19. Sequenced by immunoSEQ multiplex PCR; TCRdb stores in-frame clones only, minus some. Of a few hundred thousand clones in the sample, 89% were seen once. Sequenced input: peripheral blood. Receptor source: a man in his forties with acute or convalescent COVID-19.

The chain carries TRBV9 and TRBJ2-5; 8 bases are shared with TRBD2. V lost 1 base to trimming and J lost 5 bases; unmatched junction nucleotides: 7. In germline, CDR1 is SGDLS, CDR2 YYNGEE. The CDR3 totals 15 residues. CDR3 protein: CASSVTSGRPETQYF. Written as DNA, the CDR3 is TGTGCCAGCAGCGTAACGAGCGGGAGACCGGAGACCCAGTACTTC.

A word on this clone: An end of the junction does not agree with germline; a read error may underlie this. The CDR3: CASRESRGHYNSSLHF. CDR3 in DNA: TGTGCCAGCAGAGAATCAAGGGGCCACTATAATTCATCCCTCCACTTT. The chain joins TRBV28 to TRBJ1-6; weak D call: TRBD1 (5 bases). CDR1 MDHEN and CDR2 SYDVKM come from the germline V gene. The length of the CDR3 is 16 residues.

The genes are TRBV3-1 (or the pseudogene TRBV3-2) and TRBJ2-1; 8 bases map to TRBD2. The germline V gene encodes CDR1 LGHDT and CDR2 YNNKEL (reference sequence). This CDR3 comprises 14 residues. The junction had 5 bases not matched to a gene; V was cut back by 4 bases and J by 6 bases. The CDR3 protein is CASSPTRGGNEQFF. For the CDR3, the DNA is TGTGCCAGCAGCCCCACTCGGGGGGGCAATGAGCAGTTCTTC.

V is TRBV4-1 and J is TRBJ2-2, with a possible D match to TRBD1 (6 bases). Germline V lookup: CDR1 MGHRA, CDR2 YSYEKL. Deletions cut 1 base from V and 9 bases from J, with 18 bases between. The CDR3 consists of 16 residues. The CDR3 sequence is CASSQVTASGARELFF. DNA for the CDR3: TGCGCCAGCAGCCAAGTTACGGCATCAGGGGCTAGGGAGCTGTTTTTT.

The J gene is TRBJ2-7, the V gene TRBV7-9; 8 positions match TRBD2. Germline loops: CDR1 SEHNR, CDR2 FQNEAQ (reference sequence). Trimming cost V 5 bases and J 1 base; bases outside gene matches: 10. The CDR3 contains 16 residues. The CDR3 DNA reads as TGTGCCAGCAGCCCGGATACCTCGGGAGGGTCCTACGAGCAGTACTTC. It codes for CASSPDTSGGSYEQYF.

This chain connects TRBV19 to TRBJ1-1; 8 nucleotides match TRBD1. V was pared by 3 bases and J by 5 bases, with 11 bases of the junction left unmatched. Germline V CDR1 and CDR2: LNHDA, SQIVND (reference sequence). This CDR3 spans 16 amino acids. Written as DNA, the CDR3 is TGTGCCAGTAGTATTTGGCAGGGGGCGTCGTTTACTGAAGCTTTCTTT. This sequence encodes CASSIWQGASFTEAFF.

The chain links TRBV3-1 (or the pseudogene TRBV3-2) to TRBJ1-2, with D perhaps matching TRBD1 (6 bases). V dropped 4 bases and J dropped 3 bases, with 15 bases sitting between them. The CDR3 is made up of 15 amino acids. The V gene's germline CDR1 is LGHDT and CDR2 YNNKEL (reference sequence). The CDR3 is CASSRDKGLYYGYTF. The DNA for the CDR3 is TGTGCCAGCAGCCGGGACAAGGGCCTCTACTATGGCTACACCTTC.

The chain uses TRBV29-1 and TRBJ2-1; 10 bases fit TRBD2. Germline-derived CDR1 and CDR2 are SQVTM and ANQGSEA. V lost 7 bases, J lost 2 bases, and 14 bases stayed unmatched. The CDR3 spans 17 residues. The CDR3: CSGWPGGLAVPYNEQFF. In DNA form, the CDR3 reads TGCAGCGGCTGGCCCGGTGGACTAGCGGTGCCCTACAATGAGCAGTTCTTC.

The table lists this clone with a count of one. This CDR3 reads CASSLEGGGYGYTF. In nucleotides, the CDR3 is TGTGCCAGCAGCTTAGAGGGAGGAGGCTATGGCTACACCTTC. This chain connects TRBV7-9 to TRBJ1-2; D not certain. CDR3 length equals 14 residues. Per the germline V gene, CDR1 is SEHNR and CDR2 is FQNEAQ (reference sequence). V was trimmed by 1 base and J by 4 bases, leaving 10 bases between them.

The rearrangement uses TRBV19 and TRBJ1-2; TRBD1 might be the D (6 bases). Germline CDR1 is LNHDA and CDR2 is SQIVND (reference sequence). The CDR3 contains 19 residues. V was cut by 6 bases and J by 0 bases, with 26 bases left in between. For the CDR3, the DNA is TGTGCCAGTAGCGACAAAACAGGGTACGGGGCCCAAGCTAACTATGGCTACACCTTC. Protein: CASSDKTGYGAQANYGYTF. Together with reference TRBV19 and TRBJ1-2, the CDR3 gives the full variable domain: DGGITQSPKYLFRKEGQNVTLSCEQNLNHDAMYWYRQDPGQGLRLIYYSQIVNDFQKGDIAEGYSVSREKKESFPLTVTSAQKNPTAFYLCASSDKTGYGAQANYGYTFGSGTRLTVV.

This rearrangement joins TRBV19 to TRBJ2-5, with D perhaps matching TRBD2 (6 bases). Germline V gene data show CDR1 as LNHDA and CDR2 as SQIVND (reference sequence). V was clipped by 5 bases and J by 5 bases, with 18 bases between them. The CDR3 contains 15 residues. CDR3 nucleotide sequence: TGTGCCAGTAGTCCAGGTTTGGGCGGGATGGAGACCCAGTACTTC. This gives the protein CASSPGLGGMETQYF.

CDR3 protein: CASSEGGRDYGYTF. Written as DNA, the CDR3 is TGTGCCAGCAGTGAAGGGGGGCGCGACTATGGCTACACCTTC. This sequence joins TRBV2 and TRBJ1-2, with D maybe TRBD1 (6 bases). The CDR3 runs 14 residues. The V and J ends lost 1 base and 3 bases respectively, with 9 bases between them. CDR1 is SNHLY and CDR2 is FYNNEI in the germline V gene.

This chain links TRBV18 with TRBJ1-1; D remains ambiguous. The CDR3 has 15 residues. The V gene's germline CDR1 is KGHSH and CDR2 LQKENI. Trimming shortened V by 3 bases and J by 1 base, and 12 bases separated the two germline ends. CDR3 sequence reads: CASSPLGSGNTEAFF. The CDR3 DNA sequence: TGTGCCAGCTCACCCTTAGGAAGCGGGAACACTGAAGCTTTCTTT.

J is TRBJ1-1 and V is TRBV6-5; no definite D call. V gave up 6 bases and J gave up 8 bases, with 13 bases separating them. CDR3 length: 12 amino acids. CDR1 and CDR2 from the germline V gene are MNHEY and SVGAGI. The CDR3 sequence: CASSDAGREAFF. The CDR3 DNA follows: TGTGCCAGCAGCGACGCAGGAAGGGAAGCTTTCTTT.

As concerns this clone: The germline gene is not matched at one end of the junction; a read error may be the cause. This chain joins TRBV19 and TRBJ2-5; TRBD2 agrees at 11 bases. The CDR3 extends over 16 amino acids. The V gene's germline CDR1 is LNHDA and CDR2 SQIVND (reference sequence). CDR3 amino acids: CASSEHTSGGPFLYNF. The CDR3 DNA follows: TGTGCCAGTAGTGAGCACACTAGCGGGGGCCCTTTTCTGTATAACTTC.

J is TRBJ1-1 and V is TRBV15; 7 positions match TRBD1. The CDR3 sequence is 14 residues long. The ends lost 4 bases at V and 1 base at J; junction bases unmatched: 3. CDR1 and CDR2 from the germline V gene are LNHNV and YYDKDF (reference sequence). The CDR3 sequence: CATSTDRENTEAFF. DNA for the CDR3: TGTGCCACCAGCACTGACAGGGAGAACACTGAAGCTTTCTTT.

Points on this clone: This specimen includes other DNA sequences encoding the same CDR3. The V call is TRBV9, the J call TRBJ2-7; D may be TRBD2 (6 bases). The germline gives CDR1 SGDLS, CDR2 YYNGEE. CDR3 size: 14 residues. V lost 0 bases and J lost 2, with 9 bases in between. The CDR3: CASSVGGGTYEQYF. The CDR3 DNA reads TGTGCCAGCAGCGTAGGGGGCGGGACCTACGAGCAGTACTTC.

The rearrangement joins TRBV19 to TRBJ1-2; 7 nucleotides line up with TRBD1. The length of the CDR3 is 12 residues. From germline, CDR1 is LNHDA and CDR2 SQIVND (reference sequence). Trimming took 6 bases from V and 4 from J; bases not matched to a gene: 2. The CDR3 region has the DNA TGTGCCAGTAGAGGGGGCATCTATGGCTACACCTTC. It codes for CASRGGIYGYTF.